This TCR beta chain was identified during a study of blood T cells in healthy people across ages (dated by TCRdb to about 2015). Context from the whole study: In model experiments, roughly one uniquely barcoded TCR beta cDNA molecule per two T cells was captured by template switching. Donors of different ages were randomly distributed across sequencing lanes to avoid experimental bias. The study measured age-related changes in TCR beta repertoire diversity using deep sequencing normalized with unique cDNA molecular identifiers. Donors were grouped into four age groups: young (average approximately 16 years), middle-aged (roughly 37), aged (roughly 67) and long-lived (around 80). The study analyzed two additional independent replicas of 1 million unique cDNA reads from the same blood draw for two donors, one aged 18 to 30 and one aged 80 or older.

From V the trimming removes 4 bases and from J it removes 2 bases, while the gene matches leave 14 bases of the junction unaccounted for. The CDR3 contains 18 residues, cysteine and phenylalanine counted. The DNA shown is the 54-base CDR3, in frame from base 1. For CDR1 and CDR2, the germline V gene lists SGHTA and FQGNSA. The protocol used for the library was 5' RACE. For sequencing, an Illumina HiSeq 2500 was employed. A second PCR of roughly 7 to 12 cycles was run with a J-beta primer mix and a sample-barcoded 5' primer. A template-switch 5' adaptor carrying 12 random nucleotides introduced a unique molecular identifier onto each TCR beta cDNA molecule. Each sample yielded at least 2.5 million CDR3-containing paired-end reads. First-strand cDNA synthesis was performed from all RNA using the Mint cDNA synthesis kit, with priming by a TRBC-specific oligonucleotide. After uracil-DNA glycosylase treatment, a first 18-cycle PCR used universal primers M1SS and BC2_uni_R on all cDNA. The study's processing was this. Normalization of each sample was performed by random selection of 1 million high-quality reads, each carrying a distinct molecular identifier. Reads sharing molecular identifiers were discarded rather than binned into consensus sequences. MiTCR, with a Q25 quality threshold and the strictest error-elimination algorithm, was used for CDR3 identification, clonotype clustering and error correction. Lower-bound total TCR beta diversity was estimated with a nonparametric unseen species model using Euler transformation. The raw public data were reprocessed by TCRdb itself: fastp quality trimming at Q25, MiXCR clonotype calling, in-frame beta chains only. Here each entry gathers all rows of one CDR3 protein and keeps the most common genes and DNA. TCRdb's processing, not the study's, gives the V and J calls here. This sample has around 1.7 million distinct CDR3 sequences in its table, and approximately 30% of those were observed once. 7% to 9% of the sample belongs to the ten largest clones.

Donors were 30 to 45 systemically healthy Caucasian individuals from Russia aged 6 to 90 years. Each donor gave roughly 9 milliliters of peripheral blood, drawn into EDTA-treated Vacutainer tubes. Ficoll-Paque density-gradient centrifugation was used to isolate PBMCs, with at least 7 million per sample. Trizol reagent was used to extract total RNA from the PBMCs, yielding at least 5.5 micrograms per sample. Naive CD45RAhigh/CD27high T cell percentages were measured by flow cytometry on a PBMC aliquot from every donor. Study-wide findings and limitations: Observed TCR beta diversity correlated strongly with the percentage of naive T cells measured by flow cytometry. Compared with the aged group, the long-lived group had more naive CD4+ T cells, fewer expanded clones and increased TCR diversity, suggesting age selection. Total diversity estimates from one million sequenced T cells were considered lower bounds and underestimates. The CMV infection status of donors was not known, potentially confounding age-related changes in expanded clonotypes. As age increased, observed TCR beta diversity per million T cells dropped in a roughly linear way, and a significant reduction was already evident by age about 40. Since profiling was done on bulk unsorted PBMCs, naive and antigen-experienced compartments could not be conclusively compared.

This clonotype was counted many times. Which antigen it targets is not known. Base qualities are not recorded, but no much larger clone differs from it by a single base. Sequenced input: blood. Rearrangement joined TRBV7-2 to TRBJ2-5; 9 of the junction bases match TRBD2. This clonotype was sampled from a woman aged 25 to 39 in good health. The CDR3 region has the sequence CASSSQVSASGMQETQYF. The nucleotide sequence reads as follows: TGTGCCAGCAGCTCCCAGGTTTCGGCTAGCGGGATGCAAGAGACCCAGTACTTC.